A selection of T cell receptor beta chains follows, all from one sample in a study of blood T cell repertoires in COVID-19. Generated by immunoSEQ multiplex PCR, the TCRdb table keeps only in-frame clones and is missing some. The sample carries 310,000 or so clones, more than 70% recorded once. Sequenced sample: peripheral blood. These TCRs come from a woman aged 50 to 65 with acute or convalescent COVID-19. The conserved cysteine and the conserved F or W are not part of the CDR3 here. The order of the fields is J gene, V gene, CDR3 protein.

TRBJ2-3	TRBV4-1	ASSYFGGTQY
TRBJ1-3	TRBV6-5	ASSMRDSGNTIY
TRBJ1-2	TRBV7-8	ASSTTGLGYT
TRBJ2-5	TRBV4-2	ASSQGLAGGNQETQY
TRBJ2-7	TRBV6-6	ASRSGQNYEQY
TRBJ1-5	TRBV4-2	ASSPDYGQGGNQPQH
TRBJ2-2	TRBV7-9	ASSIGTGGTGELF
TRBJ2-1	TRBV4-1	ASSQEGRGSTSGQF
TRBJ2-2	TRBV10-3	AISVNLAGPGAGELF
TRBJ1-5	TRBV4-2	ASSQEGGIGNQPQH
TRBJ1-3	TRBV19	ASSINFGNTIY
TRBJ2-7	TRBV3-1/TRBV3-2	ASSQDPGSHEQY
TRBJ2-7	TRBV30	AWTASGVYEQY
TRBJ2-5	TRBV19	ASHIQREECPRETQY
TRBJ2-1	TRBV29-1	SVSLALNEQF
TRBJ1-2	TRBV19	ASRPSGGDGYT
TRBJ1-5	TRBV5-1	ASSLDTGNQPQH
TRBJ1-5	TRBV7-9	ASSSDRASNQPQH